These T cell receptor beta chains were read from a single sample in a study of blood T cells in healthy people across ages. TCRdb used MiXCR to reprocess the 5' RACE reads, holding one entry per CDR3 protein. Of over 1.5 million distinct CDR3 sequences detected, 40% to 55% appear once; the ten largest clones hold approximately 2.1%. Specimen: blood. Every receptor here comes from a woman aged 40 to 50 in good health. The CDR3 runs from the conserved cysteine through the conserved F or W. D genes are given only for firm matches. Rows give clone size only sometimes, using once, few, many, or a class for an expanded clone.

size: NA; J: TRBJ1-4; D: NA; V: TRBV28; DNA: TGTGCCAGCAGCGGGACGCGTGAAAAACTGTTTTTT; CDR3: CASSGTREKLFF
size: few; J: TRBJ2-7; D: TRBD1; V: TRBV20-1; DNA: TGCAGTGCTAGCCCTCAGAGGGACAGGGGCCACGAGCAGTACTTC; CDR3: CSASPQRDRGHEQYF
size: few; J: TRBJ2-1; D: NA; V: TRBV27; DNA: TGTGCCAGCAGTTTAGGGGGAGAGGGCGAGGACAATGAGCAGTTCTTC; CDR3: CASSLGGEGEDNEQFF
size: few; J: TRBJ2-7; D: NA; V: TRBV20-1; DNA: TGCAGTGCTAGAGATCTGCTGCGGGCCGGAGGCACGGGGGAGCAGTACTTC; CDR3: CSARDLLRAGGTGEQYF
size: few; J: TRBJ2-3; D: NA; V: TRBV20-1; DNA: TGCAGTGCTACCGACCTAGCGCGGGTCACAGATACGCAGTATTTT; CDR3: CSATDLARVTDTQYF
size: NA; J: TRBJ2-7; D: NA; V: TRBV28; DNA: TGTGCCAGCTACTCCCCCGCAGGGTACTCCTACGAGCAGTACTTC; CDR3: CASYSPAGYSYEQYF
size: NA; J: TRBJ2-4; D: NA; V: TRBV7-9; DNA: TGTGCCAGCAGCCCGCCGGCCGCGAACATTCAGTACTTC; CDR3: CASSPPAANIQYF
size: few; J: TRBJ2-5; D: NA; V: TRBV12-3/TRBV12-4; DNA: TGTGCCAGCAGCCGGGGGGCGGCAGGGACCTTCCAAGAGACCCAGTACTTC; CDR3: CASSRGAAGTFQETQYF
size: once; J: TRBJ1-5; D: NA; V: TRBV12-5; DNA: TGTGCTAGTGGTCCCTCAGGGAGCAATCAGCCCCAGCATTTT; CDR3: CASGPSGSNQPQHF
size: NA; J: TRBJ2-7; D: TRBD1; V: TRBV20-1; DNA: TGCAGTGCTAGAGATCCCGGGACAGGGGCTAGATCCTACGTGCAGTACTTC; CDR3: CSARDPGTGARSYVQYF
size: once; J: TRBJ1-4; D: NA; V: TRBV6-1; DNA: TGTGCCAGCAGTAAGCGTAGCCGGGGACGGGGGCCCCGGAGTGAAAAACTGTTTTTT; CDR3: CASSKRSRGRGPRSEKLFF
size: few; J: TRBJ1-1; D: TRBD1; V: TRBV29-1; DNA: TGCAGCGTAGGGGGCGAGGTAACTGAAGCTTTCTTT; CDR3: CSVGGEVTEAFF
size: few; J: TRBJ2-1; D: NA; V: TRBV6-5; DNA: TGTGCCAGCGGCCGTTCCTACAATGAGCAGTTCTTC; CDR3: CASGRSYNEQFF
size: few; J: TRBJ1-1; D: NA; V: TRBV7-2; DNA: TGTGCCAGCAGCCCCAATCTGGGGAGGGCTTTCTTT; CDR3: CASSPNLGRAFF
size: NA; J: TRBJ2-6; D: NA; V: TRBV7-8; DNA: TGTGCCAGCAGCGGATGGGACACCAACTCTGGGGCCAACGTCCTGACTTTC; CDR3: CASSGWDTNSGANVLTF
size: NA; J: TRBJ2-5; D: TRBD2; V: TRBV20-1; DNA: TGCAGTGCTAGAGCCGGGACTAGCGAAAGAGAGACCCAGTACTTC; CDR3: CSARAGTSERETQYF
size: NA; J: TRBJ2-1; D: NA; V: TRBV5-1; DNA: TGTGCCAGCAGCTTGGCAGGGGCAGCCTCCTACAATGAGCAGTTCTTC; CDR3: CASSLAGAASYNEQFF
size: NA; J: TRBJ2-3; D: NA; V: TRBV5-1; DNA: TGCGCCAGCAGCTTGGCCGACCTCCGCACAGATACGCAGTATTTT; CDR3: CASSLADLRTDTQYF
size: few; J: TRBJ2-7; D: TRBD1; V: TRBV13; DNA: TGTGCCAGCAGCTTAGGCCCGACAGGGGTCCACGAGCAGTACTTC; CDR3: CASSLGPTGVHEQYF
size: NA; J: TRBJ2-5; D: TRBD2; V: TRBV10-3; DNA: TGTGCCATCAGTGGTGGGACTAGCCAAGAGACCCAGTACTTC; CDR3: CAISGGTSQETQYF
size: NA; J: TRBJ2-7; D: NA; V: TRBV6-1; DNA: TGTGCCAGCAGTGAAGCTCGGAACTACGAGCAGTACTTC; CDR3: CASSEARNYEQYF
size: NA; J: TRBJ2-5; D: NA; V: TRBV12-3/TRBV12-4; DNA: TGTGCCAGCTTAAGGGAAAGGGGGGGGGCGAAACAAGAGACCCAGTACTTC; CDR3: CASLRERGGAKQETQYF
size: few; J: TRBJ1-5; D: TRBD1; V: TRBV14; DNA: TGTGCCAGCAGCTCACGTAATTGGACAGGGCGTAGCAATCAGCCCCAGCATTTT; CDR3: CASSSRNWTGRSNQPQHF
size: few; J: TRBJ2-7; D: NA; V: TRBV7-2; DNA: TGTGCCAGCAGCCTGACCGGGACGGCTTTTTACGAGCAGTACTTC; CDR3: CASSLTGTAFYEQYF
size: NA; J: TRBJ1-2; D: TRBD1; V: TRBV7-6; DNA: TGTGCCAGCAGACCCGGGACAGGGGCCTATGGCTACACCTTC; CDR3: CASRPGTGAYGYTF
size: few; J: TRBJ1-4; D: TRBD1; V: TRBV29-1; DNA: TGCAGCGCAGGGGGCGGTGAAAAACTGTTTTTT; CDR3: CSAGGGEKLFF
size: NA; J: TRBJ1-6; D: NA; V: TRBV20-1; DNA: TGCAGTGCTAGTGTAGTCCAGAGCTCCTATAATTCACCCCTCCACTTT; CDR3: CSASVVQSSYNSPLHF
size: NA; J: TRBJ2-1; D: TRBD1; V: TRBV5-1; DNA: TGCGCCAGCAGCTACGGACAGGTTGTTTGGGCCTACGATGAGCAGTTCTTC; CDR3: CASSYGQVVWAYDEQFF
size: few; J: TRBJ1-4; D: NA; V: TRBV5-1; DNA: TGCGCCAGCAGCTTGCAATCCGGAGGGGGAGGCCTGTTTTTT; CDR3: CASSLQSGGGGLFF
size: NA; J: TRBJ2-3; D: TRBD2; V: TRBV20-1; DNA: TGCAATGCGAATGCAGGGTGGACTAGATCCACAGATACGCAGTATTTT; CDR3: CNANAGWTRSTDTQYF
size: NA; J: TRBJ2-7; D: NA; V: TRBV20-1; DNA: TGCAGTGCTGAAGGGCTAAAAGGAACCTACGAGCAGTACTTC; CDR3: CSAEGLKGTYEQYF
size: NA; J: TRBJ2-5; D: TRBD2; V: TRBV6-2/TRBV6-3; DNA: TGTGCCAGCACGTTAGCGGGGGCGCCACAAGAGACCCAGTACTTC; CDR3: CASTLAGAPQETQYF
size: NA; J: TRBJ2-5; D: NA; V: TRBV5-1; DNA: TGCGCCAGCAGTGTCCTAGCAGCGTACCAAGAGACCCAGTACTTC; CDR3: CASSVLAAYQETQYF
size: NA; J: TRBJ1-6; D: NA; V: TRBV5-1; DNA: TGCGCCAGCAGCTTGACCGTGACAGGCGATTCACCCCTCCACTTT; CDR3: CASSLTVTGDSPLHF
size: NA; J: TRBJ1-6; D: NA; V: TRBV7-9; DNA: TGTGCCAGCAGCCAACCCGGAGAGGGGTCAGCTTCACCCCTCCACTTT; CDR3: CASSQPGEGSASPLHF
size: NA; J: TRBJ2-1; D: TRBD2; V: TRBV7-9; DNA: TGTGCCAGCAGCTTAGCGGACCTGGGTGGGAGGGGCTCCTACAATGAGCAGTTCTTC; CDR3: CASSLADLGGRGSYNEQFF
size: few; J: TRBJ1-5; D: NA; V: TRBV7-2; DNA: TGTGCCAGCAGCTTTAACGATCAGCCCCAGCATTTT; CDR3: CASSFNDQPQHF
size: NA; J: TRBJ2-6; D: NA; V: TRBV9; DNA: TGTGCCAGCAGCGTAGCAGTCCAGGGTGGGTTCTCTGGGGCCAACGTCCTGACTTTC; CDR3: CASSVAVQGGFSGANVLTF
size: few; J: TRBJ2-7; D: NA; V: TRBV7-2; DNA: TGTGCCAGCAGCTCCGGGACACAGAAGTACGAGCAGTACTTC; CDR3: CASSSGTQKYEQYF
size: few; J: TRBJ2-1; D: NA; V: TRBV9; DNA: TGTGCCAGCAGCGAGGGGGGCCTTTCCTACAATGAGCAGTTCTTC; CDR3: CASSEGGLSYNEQFF
size: NA; J: TRBJ2-1; D: TRBD1; V: TRBV10-3; DNA: TGTGCCATCAGTGAGGGACAGGGGATGAATGAGCAGTTCTTC; CDR3: CAISEGQGMNEQFF
size: few; J: TRBJ2-1; D: TRBD2; V: TRBV27; DNA: TGTGCCAGCACCCTTATGTCCGGCGGGACTAGCGTCTCCCACAATGAGCAGTTCTTC; CDR3: CASTLMSGGTSVSHNEQFF
size: NA; J: TRBJ2-7; D: NA; V: TRBV6-5; DNA: TGTGCCAGCAGTTACGGCAGCGTTGTCACTCTTGGCGAGCAGTACTTC; CDR3: CASSYGSVVTLGEQYF
size: few; J: TRBJ2-1; D: TRBD2; V: TRBV27; DNA: TGTGCCAGCAGTTCACTAGCGGGGTTATACAATGAGCAGTTCTTC; CDR3: CASSSLAGLYNEQFF
size: NA; J: TRBJ1-6; D: NA; V: TRBV28; DNA: TGTGCCAGCAGGATTAATAATTCACCCCTCCACTTT; CDR3: CASRINNSPLHF
size: NA; J: TRBJ2-3; D: NA; V: TRBV19; DNA: TGTGCCAGTTGGGGGACAGATACGCAGTATTTT; CDR3: CASWGTDTQYF
size: NA; J: TRBJ2-5; D: NA; V: TRBV7-9; DNA: TGTGCCAGCAGCCCCCGAGGGGCGGGGATCCAAGAGACCCAGTACTTC; CDR3: CASSPRGAGIQETQYF
size: NA; J: TRBJ1-2; D: NA; V: TRBV7-3; DNA: TGTGCCAGCAGCCAAATCGCAGGGGCTGGCTACACCTTC; CDR3: CASSQIAGAGYTF
size: few; J: TRBJ2-5; D: TRBD1; V: TRBV4-3; DNA: TGCGCCAGCAGCCAAACCGGGACAGACCAAGAGACCCAGTACTTC; CDR3: CASSQTGTDQETQYF
size: NA; J: TRBJ2-3; D: NA; V: TRBV4-2; DNA: TGTGCCAGCAGCCAAGATTGGGGGGCCAAAGCGGATACGCAGTATTTT; CDR3: CASSQDWGAKADTQYF
size: NA; J: TRBJ1-1; D: NA; V: TRBV6-1; DNA: TGTGCCAGCAGTGAATTCGGTCGGGCTGAAGCTTTCTTT; CDR3: CASSEFGRAEAFF
size: NA; J: TRBJ1-2; D: TRBD1; V: TRBV7-2; DNA: TGTGCCAGCAGCAGGGACAGGGATCTGTTTGGCTACACCTTC; CDR3: CASSRDRDLFGYTF
size: NA; J: TRBJ2-1; D: TRBD2; V: TRBV15; DNA: TGTGCCACCAGCGTCCAGCGGGGGGGCCTCAATGAGCAGTTCTTC; CDR3: CATSVQRGGLNEQFF
size: NA; J: TRBJ2-5; D: NA; V: TRBV25-1; DNA: TGTGCCAGCAGTCACCCTGGCCCGGAGGAGACCCAGTACTTC; CDR3: CASSHPGPEETQYF